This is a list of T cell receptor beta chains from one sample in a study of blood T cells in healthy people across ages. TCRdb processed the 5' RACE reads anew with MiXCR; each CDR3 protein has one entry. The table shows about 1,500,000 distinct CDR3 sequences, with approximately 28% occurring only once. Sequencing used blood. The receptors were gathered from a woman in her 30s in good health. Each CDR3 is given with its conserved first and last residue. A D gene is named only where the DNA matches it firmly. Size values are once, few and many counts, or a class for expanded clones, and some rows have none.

CDR3nt: TGCGCCAGCAGCTTGGACAGGACGGGTTACGCGCAGTACTTC
CDR3aa: CASSLDRTGYAQYF
v_gene: TRBV5-1
d_gene: -
j_gene: TRBJ2-7
abundance: few

CDR3nt: TGTGCCAGCAGTGACATGGGGGCAGGGTCCTACGAGCAGTACTTC
CDR3aa: CASSDMGAGSYEQYF
v_gene: TRBV2
d_gene: -
j_gene: TRBJ2-7
abundance: few

CDR3nt: TGTGCCAGCAGCTTAGGTTTCACAGGCGAGCAGTACTTC
CDR3aa: CASSLGFTGEQYF
v_gene: TRBV11-2
d_gene: -
j_gene: TRBJ2-7
abundance: -

CDR3nt: TGTGCCAGCTCGCCCATGGCAGCGTCCAATGAGCAGTTCTTC
CDR3aa: CASSPMAASNEQFF
v_gene: TRBV18
d_gene: -
j_gene: TRBJ2-1
abundance: many

CDR3nt: TGTGCCAGCAGCACCTCGGGTTCACCCCTCCACTTT
CDR3aa: CASSTSGSPLHF
v_gene: TRBV7-3
d_gene: -
j_gene: TRBJ1-6
abundance: few

CDR3nt: TGTGCCACCGATCGAACTGAAGCTTTCTTT
CDR3aa: CATDRTEAFF
v_gene: TRBV24-1
d_gene: -
j_gene: TRBJ1-1
abundance: many

CDR3nt: TGTGCCAGCAGTTACGCGGCCAACTCCTACGAGCAGTACTTC
CDR3aa: CASSYAANSYEQYF
v_gene: TRBV6-5
d_gene: -
j_gene: TRBJ2-7
abundance: many

CDR3nt: TGTGCCACCAGTGATCGGACTGCTAAGGAGACCCAGTACTTC
CDR3aa: CATSDRTAKETQYF
v_gene: TRBV24-1
d_gene: -
j_gene: TRBJ2-5
abundance: many

CDR3nt: TGCGCCAGCAGCTCTAGGACAGGGGGAGAAGAGACCCAGTACTTC
CDR3aa: CASSSRTGGEETQYF
v_gene: TRBV5-1
d_gene: TRBD1
j_gene: TRBJ2-5
abundance: few

CDR3nt: TGCAGTGCTAGAGCCGCCAACTCCTACGAGCAGTACTTC
CDR3aa: CSARAANSYEQYF
v_gene: TRBV20-1
d_gene: -
j_gene: TRBJ2-7
abundance: many

CDR3nt: TGTGCCAGCTCACCACGAACCTCCGGGAGTGGAAACACCATATATTTT
CDR3aa: CASSPRTSGSGNTIYF
v_gene: TRBV18
d_gene: -
j_gene: TRBJ1-3
abundance: -

CDR3nt: TGTGCCAGCAGCGTTAGACGGGGGGGAGCAGATACGCAGTATTTT
CDR3aa: CASSVRRGGADTQYF
v_gene: TRBV27
d_gene: TRBD2
j_gene: TRBJ2-3
abundance: -

CDR3nt: TGTGCCAGCAGTGAAGGGGCTAGCGGGGTCTGGGAGACCCAGTACTTC
CDR3aa: CASSEGASGVWETQYF
v_gene: TRBV6-1
d_gene: TRBD2
j_gene: TRBJ2-5
abundance: few

CDR3nt: TGTGCCTGGAGGGGGACCCTAAGCTCCTACGAGCAGTACTTC
CDR3aa: CAWRGTLSSYEQYF
v_gene: TRBV30
d_gene: -
j_gene: TRBJ2-7
abundance: -

CDR3nt: TGCAGTGCCCAGGCGCGGGAGGCATACGAGCAGTACTTC
CDR3aa: CSAQAREAYEQYF
v_gene: TRBV20-1
d_gene: TRBD2
j_gene: TRBJ2-7
abundance: -

CDR3nt: TGTGCCAGCAGTCGCAGGGGAGCCAATCAGCCCCAGCATTTT
CDR3aa: CASSRRGANQPQHF
v_gene: TRBV6-1
d_gene: -
j_gene: TRBJ1-5
abundance: -

CDR3nt: TGTGCCAGCAGTTTCCTCGTAGCAGCCAACTACAATGAGCAGTTCTTC
CDR3aa: CASSFLVAANYNEQFF
v_gene: TRBV12-3/TRBV12-4
d_gene: -
j_gene: TRBJ2-1
abundance: many

CDR3nt: TGTGCCAGCAGTGAGGACAGGGCAACCGGGGAGCTGTTTTTT
CDR3aa: CASSEDRATGELFF
v_gene: TRBV2
d_gene: TRBD1
j_gene: TRBJ2-2
abundance: -

CDR3nt: TGCAGCGTTGAAGCAACAGAATCTGGCTACACCTTC
CDR3aa: CSVEATESGYTF
v_gene: TRBV29-1
d_gene: -
j_gene: TRBJ1-2
abundance: few

CDR3nt: TGTGCCAGCGAGATGAACACTGAAGCTTTCTTT
CDR3aa: CASEMNTEAFF
v_gene: TRBV2
d_gene: -
j_gene: TRBJ1-1
abundance: -

CDR3nt: TGTGCCAGTGGGGGGGCACGGGGCTCCTACGAGCAGTACTTC
CDR3aa: CASGGARGSYEQYF
v_gene: TRBV19
d_gene: -
j_gene: TRBJ2-7
abundance: few

CDR3nt: TGTGCCAGCAGCTCAGACGGGACAGGACATGGCTACACCTTC
CDR3aa: CASSSDGTGHGYTF
v_gene: TRBV7-2
d_gene: TRBD1
j_gene: TRBJ1-2
abundance: many

CDR3nt: TGTGCCACCAGCAGAGAGGGACGTGTGGGTGAGCAGTTCTTC
CDR3aa: CATSREGRVGEQFF
v_gene: TRBV15
d_gene: -
j_gene: TRBJ2-1
abundance: -

CDR3nt: TGTGCCAGCACGGTTAGCGGGTCCAGCTCCTACGAGCAGTACTTC
CDR3aa: CASTVSGSSSYEQYF
v_gene: TRBV7-2
d_gene: TRBD2
j_gene: TRBJ2-7
abundance: few

CDR3nt: TGTGCCTGGGGACAGGGGGTTGTTGGGGCCAACGTCCTGACTTTC
CDR3aa: CAWGQGVVGANVLTF
v_gene: TRBV30
d_gene: TRBD1
j_gene: TRBJ2-6
abundance: few

CDR3nt: TGCGCCAGCAGCTTGGCTGGCAGTTATAGCAATCAGCCCCAGCATTTT
CDR3aa: CASSLAGSYSNQPQHF
v_gene: TRBV5-1
d_gene: -
j_gene: TRBJ1-5
abundance: many

CDR3nt: TGTGCCAGCAGTTCCTTACAGGTTCTCACAGATACGCAGTATTTT
CDR3aa: CASSSLQVLTDTQYF
v_gene: TRBV28
d_gene: -
j_gene: TRBJ2-3
abundance: -

CDR3nt: TGTGCCTGGGACGGGACAGGGGGCTACGAGCAGTACTTC
CDR3aa: CAWDGTGGYEQYF
v_gene: TRBV30
d_gene: TRBD1
j_gene: TRBJ2-7
abundance: -

CDR3nt: TGTGCCAGCAGCTTTGGACTAGCGGGCCGCCCTACGTACGAGCGGTACTTC
CDR3aa: CASSFGLAGRPTYERYF
v_gene: TRBV7-2
d_gene: TRBD2
j_gene: TRBJ2-7
abundance: -

CDR3nt: TGCAGTGCTGGACGCCTAGATCTGACCATTCAGTACTTC
CDR3aa: CSAGRLDLTIQYF
v_gene: TRBV20-1
d_gene: -
j_gene: TRBJ2-4
abundance: many

CDR3nt: TGTGCCAGCAGAGGACAGGGGAAGGATCAGCCCCAGCATTTT
CDR3aa: CASRGQGKDQPQHF
v_gene: TRBV6-2/TRBV6-3
d_gene: TRBD1
j_gene: TRBJ1-5
abundance: -

CDR3nt: TGTGCCAGCAGCCAAGGAGCACAGGGGCCGAGTTCACCCCTCCACTTT
CDR3aa: CASSQGAQGPSSPLHF
v_gene: TRBV4-2
d_gene: TRBD1
j_gene: TRBJ1-6
abundance: -

CDR3nt: TGTGCCAGCAGTAGGGGACTAGCCAGCGCCTACAATGAGCAGTTCTTC
CDR3aa: CASSRGLASAYNEQFF
v_gene: TRBV12-3/TRBV12-4
d_gene: TRBD2
j_gene: TRBJ2-1
abundance: -

CDR3nt: TGTGCCAGCAGCGTATTACAGGGGAATGGCTACACCTTC
CDR3aa: CASSVLQGNGYTF
v_gene: TRBV9
d_gene: TRBD1
j_gene: TRBJ1-2
abundance: -

CDR3nt: TGTGCCAGCAGTTTACGGGTGAATCGGCCCCAGCATTTT
CDR3aa: CASSLRVNRPQHF
v_gene: TRBV12-3/TRBV12-4
d_gene: -
j_gene: TRBJ1-5
abundance: -

CDR3nt: TGTGCCAGCAGCTCCTTATCCGGGGGATATAATTCACCCCTCCACTTT
CDR3aa: CASSSLSGGYNSPLHF
v_gene: TRBV11-2
d_gene: -
j_gene: TRBJ1-6
abundance: few

CDR3nt: TGCAGTGCTAGAGGGACGGGTGAGCAGTTCTTC
CDR3aa: CSARGTGEQFF
v_gene: TRBV20-1
d_gene: -
j_gene: TRBJ2-1
abundance: many

CDR3nt: TGTGCCAGCAGTTTCAGTTGGGGGCTAAGCGAGCAGTACTTC
CDR3aa: CASSFSWGLSEQYF
v_gene: TRBV12-3/TRBV12-4
d_gene: -
j_gene: TRBJ2-7
abundance: -

CDR3nt: TGCGCCTGCAGTTGCGGAGGGGAAAAACTGTTTTTT
CDR3aa: CACSCGGEKLFF
v_gene: TRBV6-5
d_gene: -
j_gene: TRBJ1-4
abundance: -

CDR3nt: TGTGCCAGCAGCATAGGAGGAAATCAAGAGACCCAGTACTTC
CDR3aa: CASSIGGNQETQYF
v_gene: TRBV7-7
d_gene: -
j_gene: TRBJ2-5
abundance: many

CDR3nt: TGTGCCAGCATCATTGGGTTCGACGGTGAAGCTTTCTTT
CDR3aa: CASIIGFDGEAFF
v_gene: TRBV7-2
d_gene: -
j_gene: TRBJ1-1
abundance: few

CDR3nt: TGTGCCAGCAGTTACTCGGGCTGGAATGAGCAGTTCTTC
CDR3aa: CASSYSGWNEQFF
v_gene: TRBV6-6
d_gene: -
j_gene: TRBJ2-1
abundance: few

CDR3nt: TGTGCCAGCAGTTACAACCGGGACAGGCTAACCTACGAGCAGTACTTC
CDR3aa: CASSYNRDRLTYEQYF
v_gene: TRBV28
d_gene: TRBD1
j_gene: TRBJ2-7
abundance: few

CDR3nt: TGTGCCAGCAGCCCAACTAGTCGCCGCTCCTACAATGAGCAGTTCTTC
CDR3aa: CASSPTSRRSYNEQFF
v_gene: TRBV5-6
d_gene: -
j_gene: TRBJ2-1
abundance: many

CDR3nt: TGTGCCAGCAGGGGGGACTGGGGCAGGAGCAATCAGCCCCAGCATTTT
CDR3aa: CASRGDWGRSNQPQHF
v_gene: TRBV6-1
d_gene: -
j_gene: TRBJ1-5
abundance: -

CDR3nt: TGTGCCAGCAGCCTCTGGGACAGGGTTATTAACTATGGCTACACCTTC
CDR3aa: CASSLWDRVINYGYTF
v_gene: TRBV3-1
d_gene: TRBD1
j_gene: TRBJ1-2
abundance: few

CDR3nt: TGTGCCAGCAGCTTAGGGGGACTCAGGGTGGGGGAGCAGTACTTC
CDR3aa: CASSLGGLRVGEQYF
v_gene: TRBV7-2
d_gene: -
j_gene: TRBJ2-7
abundance: few

CDR3nt: TGTGCCAGCAGCCCTACAGGACTGACAGGCTCTAAAGAGACCCAGTACTTC
CDR3aa: CASSPTGLTGSKETQYF
v_gene: TRBV7-9
d_gene: -
j_gene: TRBJ2-5
abundance: few

CDR3nt: TGTGCCAGCAGTTACTCTGGGCCCCGGGGCCATGGCTACACCTTC
CDR3aa: CASSYSGPRGHGYTF
v_gene: TRBV6-6
d_gene: -
j_gene: TRBJ1-2
abundance: -

CDR3nt: TGTGCCAGCAGCTCCAGCGGGACAAGGGCAGATACGCAGTATTTT
CDR3aa: CASSSSGTRADTQYF
v_gene: TRBV7-6
d_gene: -
j_gene: TRBJ2-3
abundance: -

CDR3nt: TGTGCCAGCAGCTTTGACAGGGATACTGAAGCTTTCTTT
CDR3aa: CASSFDRDTEAFF
v_gene: TRBV7-9
d_gene: TRBD1
j_gene: TRBJ1-1
abundance: few

CDR3nt: TGTGCCAGCAGCTCGGGACAGGGGGACGATCAGCCCCAGCATTTT
CDR3aa: CASSSGQGDDQPQHF
v_gene: TRBV12-3/TRBV12-4
d_gene: TRBD1
j_gene: TRBJ1-5
abundance: few

CDR3nt: TGTGCCAGCAGTCCCCAACTAGCGGGCTACGAGCAGTACTTC
CDR3aa: CASSPQLAGYEQYF
v_gene: TRBV12-3/TRBV12-4
d_gene: TRBD2
j_gene: TRBJ2-7
abundance: many

CDR3nt: TGTGCCAGCAGTTTGAACAGGGAAAATCAGTACTTC
CDR3aa: CASSLNRENQYF
v_gene: TRBV12-3/TRBV12-4
d_gene: -
j_gene: TRBJ2-5
abundance: -

CDR3nt: TGTGCCTCTACATCGCAGGGAAGCTATGGCTACACCTTC
CDR3aa: CASTSQGSYGYTF
v_gene: TRBV30
d_gene: -
j_gene: TRBJ1-2
abundance: -

CDR3nt: TGTGCCAGCAGCTTGACAGGGGGTGGGATGAACACTGAAGCTTTCTTT
CDR3aa: CASSLTGGGMNTEAFF
v_gene: TRBV5-6
d_gene: TRBD1
j_gene: TRBJ1-1
abundance: -

CDR3nt: TGCAGTGCTAGATTGGGGTCGGATGAAAAACTGTTTTTT
CDR3aa: CSARLGSDEKLFF
v_gene: TRBV20-1
d_gene: -
j_gene: TRBJ1-4
abundance: many

CDR3nt: TGTGCCAGCAGCTTAACGCCAGGGGGCTCCCAGTTCTTC
CDR3aa: CASSLTPGGSQFF
v_gene: TRBV7-3
d_gene: TRBD1
j_gene: TRBJ2-1
abundance: -